This T cell receptor beta chain was sequenced in a study of blood T cell repertoires in COVID-19. Overall study: Sample material is recorded as cDNA or gDNA derived from T cells, B-cell-depleted T cells, or PBMCs.

As handled by the study authors: Reference gene primer amplification gave estimated nucleated cell counts. Produced via immunoSEQ multiplex PCR; TCRdb's table is partial and in-frame only. From that table come the V and J calls and clone size; the DNA was used to work out D and trimming. The table has about 120,000 clones, more than 60% seen once. The CDR3 is 11 amino acids. Germline V lookup: CDR1 SQVTM, CDR2 ANQGSEA. Trimming cost V 6 bases and J 5 bases; bases outside gene matches: 3. J is TRBJ2-7 and V is TRBV29-1; 8 bases map to TRBD1. Source material: peripheral blood. The TCR sequence derives from a woman in her seventies with acute or convalescent COVID-19. The CDR3 reads CSVGQGDEQYF. Written as DNA, the CDR3 is TGCAGCGTAGGACAGGGTGACGAGCAGTACTTC.